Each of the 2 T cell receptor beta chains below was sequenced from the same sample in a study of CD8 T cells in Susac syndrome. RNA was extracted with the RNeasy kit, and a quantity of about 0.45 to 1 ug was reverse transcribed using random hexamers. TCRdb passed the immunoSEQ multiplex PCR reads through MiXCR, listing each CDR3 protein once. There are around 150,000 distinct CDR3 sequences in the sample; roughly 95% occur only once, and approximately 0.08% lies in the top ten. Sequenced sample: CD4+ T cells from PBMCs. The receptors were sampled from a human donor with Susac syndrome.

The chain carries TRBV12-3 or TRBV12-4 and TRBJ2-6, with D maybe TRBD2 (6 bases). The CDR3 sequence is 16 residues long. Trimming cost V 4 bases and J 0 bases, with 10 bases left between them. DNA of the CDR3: TGTGCCAGCAGTTGGGACTCTAGCTCTGGGGCCAACGTCCTGACTTTC. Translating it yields CASSWDSSSGANVLTF.

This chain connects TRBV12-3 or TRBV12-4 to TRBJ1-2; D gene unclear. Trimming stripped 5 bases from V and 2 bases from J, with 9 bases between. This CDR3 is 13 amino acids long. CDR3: CASSPTINYGYTF. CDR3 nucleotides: TGTGCCAGCAGTCCCACGATCAACTATGGCTACACCTTC.